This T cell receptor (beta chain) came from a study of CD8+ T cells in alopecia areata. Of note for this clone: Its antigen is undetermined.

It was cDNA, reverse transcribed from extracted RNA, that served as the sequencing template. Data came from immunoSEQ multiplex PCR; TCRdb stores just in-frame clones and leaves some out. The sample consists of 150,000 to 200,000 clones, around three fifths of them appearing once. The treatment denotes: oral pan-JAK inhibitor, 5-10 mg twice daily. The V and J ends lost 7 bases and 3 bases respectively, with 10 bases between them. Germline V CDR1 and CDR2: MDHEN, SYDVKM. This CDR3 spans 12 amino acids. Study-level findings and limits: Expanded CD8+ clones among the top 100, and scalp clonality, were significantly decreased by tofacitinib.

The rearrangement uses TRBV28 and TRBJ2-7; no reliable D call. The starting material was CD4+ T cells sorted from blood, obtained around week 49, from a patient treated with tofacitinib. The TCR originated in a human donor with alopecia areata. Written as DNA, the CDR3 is TGTGCCAGCAAGAACGGAGTCTACGAGCAGTACTTC. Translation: CASKNGVYEQYF.